Below, 19 T cell receptor beta chains from the same sample are listed, as sequenced in a study of blood T cells in healthy people across ages. Primed by a sample-barcoded 5' primer and a J-beta primer mix, a second PCR proceeded for 7 to 11 cycles. A single record per CDR3 protein comes from TCRdb applying MiXCR to the 5' RACE reads. The repertoire holds approximately 960,000 distinct CDR3 sequences, with about 28% as singletons. These data also featured in a second study, about T cells of mothers and their children.

The source material was blood. These receptors all come from a woman in her thirties or forties in good health.

The genes are TRBV6-5 and TRBJ1-2; no reliable D call. V was pared by 6 bases and J by 2 bases, with 7 bases between. CDR1 is MNHEY and CDR2 is SVGAGI in the germline V gene. The CDR3 loop spans 12 amino acids. CDR3 residues: CASRPRNYGYTF. DNA for the CDR3: TGTGCCAGCAGACCCAGGAACTATGGCTACACCTTC.

The table lists this clonotype with a few counts. The junction and the germline gene differ at one end; a read error may be behind it. The chain uses TRBV12-3 or TRBV12-4 and TRBJ2-3; no clear D. This CDR3 has 12 amino acids. The CDR3 region has the DNA TGTACCAGCACCCCTAGCACAGATACGCAGTATTTT. Encoded protein: CTSTPSTDTQYF.

This clonotype was detected a few times. The rearrangement links TRBV7-3 to TRBJ2-5, with TRBD2 identical over 8 bases. Germline CDR1 and CDR2: SGHTA and FQGTGA. V was clipped by 3 bases and J by 5 bases; unmatched bases: 5. CDR3 length: 14 residues. CDR3 protein: CASSFGGAEETQYF. For the CDR3, the DNA is TGTGCCAGCAGCTTCGGGGGGGCCGAGGAGACCCAGTACTTC.

CDR3 amino acids: CSARIRPGTSYEQYF. CDR3 in DNA: TGCAGTGCCCGCATAAGGCCAGGGACATCCTACGAGCAGTACTTC. J is TRBJ2-7 and V is TRBV20-1, with TRBD1 as a possible D gene (6 bases). The length of the CDR3 is 15 residues. The germline gives CDR1 DFQATT, CDR2 SNEGSKA (reference sequence). V was clipped by 6 bases and J by 1 base, with 19 bases between them.

This clonotype was counted many times. The rearrangement uses TRBV11-1 and TRBJ2-1, with 9 bases lining up with TRBD1. The V gene end was trimmed by 5 bases and the J gene end by 4 bases; junction bases not matched to a gene: 15. The germline V gene encodes CDR1 SGHAT and CDR2 FQDESV (reference sequence). The CDR3 is made up of 18 amino acids. The DNA of the CDR3 is TGTGCCAGCAGCGCATCCCCGCCCCGGGACAGGGTTTACAATGAGCAGTTCTTC. Protein product: CASSASPPRDRVYNEQFF.

The chain employs TRBV7-3 and TRBJ2-3; 15 bases match TRBD2. V was pared by 4 bases and J by 12 bases, with 5 bases of the junction left unmatched. The CDR3 length is 14 residues. CDR1 is SGHTA and CDR2 is FQGTGA in the germline V gene. CDR3 protein: CASSSGLAGGIQYF. The DNA of the CDR3 is TGTGCCAGCAGCTCGGGACTAGCGGGGGGCATACAGTATTTT.

This clonotype has at least ten counts. The chain uses TRBV29-1 and TRBJ1-1; D gene uncertain. The germline V gene has CDR1 SQVTM and CDR2 ANQGSEA. Trimming shortened V by 4 bases and J by 3 bases, and 3 bases separated the two germline ends. CDR3 length: 10 amino acids. The CDR3 bases are TGCAGCGTTGGGTACACTGAAGCTTTCTTT. Translating gives CSVGYTEAFF.

This clonotype was seen ten or more times. This chain links TRBV4-2 with TRBJ2-1; the match to TRBD2 covers 8 bases. Per the germline V gene, CDR1 is LGHNA and CDR2 is YNFKEQ. The junction had 5 bases not matched to a gene; V was cut back by 0 bases and J by 4 bases. This CDR3 has 16 amino acids. This chain's CDR3 is CASSQDGSGAYNEQFF. The DNA of the CDR3 is TGTGCCAGCAGCCAAGATGGTAGCGGGGCTTACAATGAGCAGTTCTTC.

The chain combines TRBV5-8 with TRBJ2-7; 7 bases are a match to TRBD1. The germline gives CDR1 SGHTS, CDR2 YDEGEE. The length of the CDR3 is 15 residues. V lost 1 base, J lost 2 bases, and 6 bases stayed unmatched. CDR3 residues: CASSLPTDRAYEQYF. The CDR3 region has the DNA TGTGCCAGCAGCTTGCCGACCGACAGGGCCTACGAGCAGTACTTC.

To note about this clonotype: This may stem from a read error, because a much larger clone lies one nucleotide away. The chain links TRBV7-2 to TRBJ1-2, with 8 bases aligning to TRBD1. Germline values: CDR1 SGHTA, CDR2 FQGNSA. With V trimmed by 5 bases and J by 8 bases, 4 bases remained unmatched. The CDR3 has 12 amino acids. CDR3 nucleotide sequence: TGTGCCAGCAGCCGGGACAGGCTAGGCTACACCTTC. Amino acid sequence: CASSRDRLGYTF.

This rearrangement joins TRBV28 to TRBJ1-4; D gene uncertain. CDR3 length: 16 amino acids. V gave up 5 bases and J gave up 0 bases, with 13 bases separating them. CDR1 and CDR2 from the germline V gene are MDHEN and SYDVKM. The CDR3 spells CASSLASRATNEKLFF. The CDR3 DNA is TGTGCCAGCAGTCTCGCCTCGCGTGCAACTAATGAAAAACTGTTTTTT.

Turning to this clonotype: Here the CDR3 omits its conserved ending phenylalanine or tryptophan, so a read error is the likely source. This chain connects TRBV30 to TRBJ1-2; 8 bases line up with TRBD1. V lost 4 bases to trimming and J lost 8 bases; unmatched junction nucleotides: 9. The CDR3 has 13 amino acids. Germline V gene sequence: CDR1 GTSNPN, CDR2 SVGIG (reference sequence). The DNA for the CDR3 is TGTGCCTGGAATTCCGACAGGGGAGTGGGCTACACCTGC. It yields the protein CAWNSDRGVGYTC.

The chain employs TRBV7-2 and TRBJ2-4, with a possible D match to TRBD1 (6 bases). The CDR3 is 12 residues long. The germline V gene encodes CDR1 SGHTA and CDR2 FQGNSA. V was shortened by 6 bases and J by 9 bases, with 12 bases between the two germline ends. In DNA, the CDR3 is TGTGCCAGCAGGCGCCCGACAGGCATTCAGTACTTC. Translated: CASRRPTGIQYF.

This clonotype was picked up many times. One base away lies a much larger clone, so this may be a sequencing read error. V and J are TRBV10-3 and TRBJ2-5, with D hard to call. The length of the CDR3 is 14 residues. Germline-derived CDR1 and CDR2 are ENHRY and SYGVKD. CDR3 in amino acids: CAIRESNRKETQYF. Written as DNA, the CDR3 is TGTGCCATCAGGGAGTCGAACCGCAAGGAGACCCAGTACTTC.

This sequence joins TRBV11-2 and TRBJ2-2; D is ambiguous. Germline CDR1 is SGHAT and CDR2 is FQNNGV. The CDR3 spans 13 residues. Trimming took 11 bases from V and 1 from J, leaving 11 bases between them. The CDR3 spells CAGTPGNTGELFF. Written as DNA, the CDR3 is TGTGCCGGAACCCCAGGGAACACCGGGGAGCTGTTTTTT.

The chain recombines TRBV12-3 or TRBV12-4 with TRBJ1-1; D gene unclear. V lost 6 bases and J 1 base, leaving 12 bases between the germline ends. This CDR3 has 14 amino acids. The CDR3 spells CASSKESGNTEAFF. CDR3 bases: TGTGCCAGCAGCAAAGAGTCGGGGAACACTGAAGCTTTCTTT.

This clonotype was recorded a few times. This sequence may be a read error, since a much larger clone differs from it by one base. V gene TRBV9 combines with J gene TRBJ2-5, with 10 bases aligning to TRBD1. CDR1 and CDR2 from the germline V gene are SGDLS and YYNGEE. The CDR3 length is 15 residues. J was trimmed by 11 bases and V by 3 bases; bases with no gene match: 13. The CDR3 DNA follows: TGTGCCAGCAGCGAGGGACAGGGGTATTTCCACGGGCAGTACTTC. It specifies CASSEGQGYFHGQYF.

The V and J genes are TRBV11-2 and TRBJ1-4; 12 nucleotides match TRBD1. The CDR3 covers 21 residues. V shed 2 bases and J 2 bases; nucleotides not matched to a gene: 15. CDR1 and CDR2 (germline): SGHAT, FQNNGV. The CDR3 spells CASSLPQRRDRGRSTNEKLFF. DNA of the CDR3: TGTGCCAGCAGCTTACCCCAACGCCGGGACAGGGGGCGGTCTACTAATGAAAAACTGTTTTTT. Using reference TRBV11-2 and TRBJ1-4 for the parts outside the CDR3, the full variable domain is EAGVAQSPRYKIIEKRQSVAFWCNPISGHATLYWYQQILGQGPKLLIQFQNNGVVDDSQLPKDRFSAERLKGVDSTLKIQPAKLEDSAVYLCASSLPQRRDRGRSTNEKLFFGSGTQLSVL.

Points on this clonotype: A much larger clone lies one base from this, so it may be a read error. The V call is TRBV3-1, the J call TRBJ2-7, with no clear D. Trimming removed 2 bases from V and 2 bases from J, with 13 bases in between. The CDR3 loop spans 15 amino acids. The germline V gene encodes CDR1 LGHDT and CDR2 YNNKEL (reference sequence). CDR3 coding DNA: TGTGCCAGCAGCCAATTCGAGACGGTCCCCTACGAGCAGTACTTC. This encodes CASSQFETVPYEQYF.